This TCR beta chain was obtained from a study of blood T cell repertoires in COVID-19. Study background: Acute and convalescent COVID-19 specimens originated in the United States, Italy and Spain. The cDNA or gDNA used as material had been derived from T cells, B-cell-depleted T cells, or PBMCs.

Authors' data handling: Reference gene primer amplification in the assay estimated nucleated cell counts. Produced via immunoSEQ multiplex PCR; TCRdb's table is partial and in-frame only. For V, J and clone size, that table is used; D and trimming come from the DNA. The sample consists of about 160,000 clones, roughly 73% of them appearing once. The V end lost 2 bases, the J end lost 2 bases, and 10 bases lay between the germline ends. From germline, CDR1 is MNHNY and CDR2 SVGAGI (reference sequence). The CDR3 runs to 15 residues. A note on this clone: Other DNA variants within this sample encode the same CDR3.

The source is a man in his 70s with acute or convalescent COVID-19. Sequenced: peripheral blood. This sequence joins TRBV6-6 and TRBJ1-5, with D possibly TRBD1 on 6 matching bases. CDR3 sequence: CASSYGGAGNQPQHF. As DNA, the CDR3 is TGTGCCAGCAGTTACGGGGGGGCTGGCAATCAGCCCCAGCATTTT.